This is a list of T cell receptor beta chains from one sample in a study of shared clonotypes between healthy human individuals. TCRdb's table, derived via immunoSEQ multiplex PCR, lists solely in-frame clones and lacks some. Counted here are millions of clones, 85% to 95% occurring once; the ten biggest clones make up 0.13%. Sequencing input: naive CD4+ T cells sorted from blood. The receptors originated from a man younger than 35 in good health. The CDR3 runs from the conserved cysteine through the conserved F or W. The D gene is left open where the match is weak. Only some rows state a clone size, as once, few, many or a class for expanded clones.

D gene | J gene | V gene | clone size | CDR3 protein | CDR3 DNA
. | TRBJ2-3 | TRBV5-1 | . | CASSFEVSTDTQYF | TGCGCCAGCAGCTTTGAGGTTAGCACAGATACGCAGTATTTT
. | TRBJ2-7 | TRBV6-6 | . | CASKQSYEQYF | TGTGCCAGCAAGCAGAGCTACGAGCAGTACTTC
TRBD2 | TRBJ2-3 | TRBV7-2 | once | CASSLRASGITDTQYF | TGTGCCAGCAGCCTCCGGGCTAGCGGGATCACAGATACGCAGTATTTT
TRBD1 | TRBJ1-5 | TRBV28 | . | CASRGQGGSYQPQHF | TGTGCCAGTCGCGGACAGGGAGGTAGCTATCAGCCCCAGCATTTT
. | TRBJ2-7 | TRBV5-1 | once | CASSNSYEQYF | TGCGCCAGCAGTAACTCCTACGAGCAGTACTTC
. | TRBJ1-6 | TRBV5-6 | . | CASSLFKGNSPLHF | TGTGCCAGCAGCTTGTTTAAAGGGAATTCACCCCTCCACTTT
TRBD1 | TRBJ1-2 | TRBV2 | . | CASSLRADREGTRYGYTF | TGTGCCAGCTCCTTAAGGGCGGACAGGGAGGGGACCCGATATGGCTACACCTTC
. | TRBJ2-3 | TRBV7-3 | . | CASSRLGGTDTQYF | TGTGCCAGCAGCCGGCTGGGGGGCACAGATACGCAGTATTTT
. | TRBJ2-7 | TRBV9 | . | CASSVDGGHSYEQYF | TGTGCCAGCAGCGTAGACGGGGGGCACTCCTACGAGCAGTACTTC
TRBD2 | TRBJ2-2 | TRBV7-2 | . | CASSLGLAGTGELFF | TGTGCCAGCAGCTTAGGACTAGCAGGGACCGGGGAGCTGTTTTTT
. | TRBJ1-1 | TRBV27 | . | CASSLNREGTEAFF | TGTGCCAGCAGCCTAAACAGGGAAGGCACTGAAGCTTTCTTT
. | TRBJ2-7 | TRBV9 | . | CASSVGTQIYEQYF | TGTGCCAGCAGCGTCGGGACTCAAATATACGAGCAGTACTTC
. | TRBJ2-7 | TRBV5-4 | . | CASSLGYEQYF | TGTGCCAGCAGCTTGGGCTACGAGCAGTACTTC
TRBD2 | TRBJ2-1 | TRBV4-1 | . | CASSQGPSGGALGNEQFF | TGCGCCAGCAGCCAAGGACCTAGCGGGGGGGCCCTCGGCAATGAGCAGTTCTTC
. | TRBJ1-5 | TRBV18 | . | CASSPGLGGNQPQHF | TGTGCCAGCTCACCGGGACTTGGGGGCAATCAGCCCCAGCATTTT
TRBD1 | TRBJ2-4 | TRBV6-5 | . | CASRPQGGKNIQYF | TGTGCCAGCAGGCCACAGGGGGGCAAAAACATTCAGTACTTC
. | TRBJ2-5 | TRBV7-9 | . | CASSLVETSQETQYF | TGTGCCAGCAGCTTAGTGGAGACTAGCCAAGAGACCCAGTACTTC
. | TRBJ2-3 | TRBV28 | . | CASSSYPDTQYF | TGTGCCAGCAGTTCTTACCCAGATACGCAGTATTTT
. | TRBJ1-1 | TRBV12-5 | . | CASGLKGVNTEAFF | TGTGCTAGTGGTTTGAAAGGGGTGAACACTGAAGCTTTCTTT
. | TRBJ2-2 | TRBV5-1 | . | CASTLLLGTGELFF | TGCGCCAGCACCTTGCTACTAGGTACCGGGGAGCTGTTTTTT
TRBD1 | TRBJ2-7 | TRBV5-1 | . | CASSLGGQGQIYEQYF | TGCGCCAGCAGCTTGGGGGGACAGGGTCAAATCTACGAGCAGTACTTC
. | TRBJ1-6 | TRBV30 | . | CAWRGSGDYSPLHF | TGTGCCTGGAGGGGGTCCGGTGACTATTCACCCCTCCACTTT
. | TRBJ2-6 | TRBV6-5 | . | CASSPSGGANVLTF | TGTGCCAGCAGCCCATCGGGTGGGGCCAACGTCCTGACTTTC
TRBD1 | TRBJ1-2 | TRBV29-1 | . | CSVGTGGLYGYTF | TGCAGCGTGGGGACAGGGGGGCTCTATGGCTACACCTTC
. | TRBJ2-6 | TRBV9 | . | CASSVGLDGANVLTF | TGTGCCAGCAGCGTAGGCTTAGATGGGGCCAACGTCCTGACTTTC
. | TRBJ2-7 | TRBV4-3 | . | CASSQEGAATYEQYF | TGCGCCAGCAGCCAAGAAGGGGCGGCGACCTACGAGCAGTACTTC
. | TRBJ2-3 | TRBV20-1 | . | CSVSRDTQYF | TGCAGTGTCAGCCGAGATACGCAGTATTTT
TRBD1 | TRBJ2-5 | TRBV7-9 | . | CASSLATGVRETQYF | TGTGCCAGCAGCTTAGCTACAGGGGTGAGGGAGACCCAGTACTTC
. | TRBJ1-2 | TRBV5-1 | . | CASSLQGSGYTF | TGCGCCAGCAGCTTACAGGGAAGCGGCTACACCTTC
TRBD1 | TRBJ2-3 | TRBV5-8 | . | CASSLARGQGVSDTQYF | TGTGCCAGCAGCTTGGCCCGGGGACAGGGGGTTTCAGATACGCAGTATTTT
TRBD2 | TRBJ2-2 | TRBV10-3 | . | CAISGGGRTNTGELFF | TGTGCCATCAGTGGGGGCGGGAGAACGAACACCGGGGAGCTGTTTTTT
. | TRBJ2-3 | TRBV13 | . | CASSLRRDSTDTQYF | TGTGCCAGCAGCTTAAGGCGGGATAGCACAGATACGCAGTATTTT
. | TRBJ2-5 | TRBV21-1 | . | CASIGETQYF | TGTGCCAGCATAGGAGAGACCCAGTACTTC
. | TRBJ1-1 | TRBV30 | few | CAWSVRGNTEAFF | TGTGCCTGGAGTGTAAGGGGGAACACTGAAGCTTTCTTT
. | TRBJ2-7 | TRBV27 | . | CASSSPPRVEQYF | TGTGCCAGCAGTTCTCCGCCTCGTGTCGAGCAGTACTTC
. | TRBJ1-2 | TRBV7-2 | . | CASSPEAGPNYGYTF | TGTGCCAGCAGCCCCGAGGCAGGGCCCAACTATGGCTACACCTTC
. | TRBJ2-4 | TRBV2 | . | CASSNGEGNIQYF | TGTGCCAGCAGTAATGGAGAAGGGAACATTCAGTACTTC
. | TRBJ2-3 | TRBV18 | many | CASSPILGTDTQYF | TGTGCCAGCTCACCAATCCTCGGAACAGATACGCAGTATTTT
. | TRBJ1-5 | TRBV28 | . | CASSSDRFNQPQHF | TGTGCCAGCAGCTCCGACAGATTCAATCAGCCCCAGCATTTT
TRBD1 | TRBJ2-5 | TRBV5-1 | . | CASSLGGTGRNQETQYF | TGCGCCAGCAGCTTGGGAGGGACAGGTCGTAACCAAGAGACCCAGTACTTC
. | TRBJ1-1 | TRBV20-1 | . | CSASRGTEAFF | TGCAGTGCCTCACGAGGTACTGAAGCTTTCTTT
TRBD2 | TRBJ2-3 | TRBV28 | . | CASTPGGPRNTQYF | TGTGCCAGCACTCCGGGGGGGCCGAGGAATACGCAGTATTTT
. | TRBJ2-5 | TRBV28 | . | CASKRDSGETQYF | TGTGCCAGCAAACGGGACTCAGGAGAGACCCAGTACTTC
TRBD2 | TRBJ2-7 | TRBV5-4 | . | CSLGLAGGIEQYF | TGTAGTCTGGGACTAGCGGGAGGCATCGAGCAGTACTTC
. | TRBJ2-5 | TRBV10-3 | . | CAISGRQGGQETQYF | TGTGCCATCAGTGGTAGGCAGGGTGGGCAAGAGACCCAGTACTTC
TRBD2 | TRBJ2-2 | TRBV7-9 | . | CASSLGTSGSSGELFF | TGTGCCAGCAGCTTGGGGACTAGCGGGAGTTCCGGGGAGCTGTTTTTT
TRBD1 | TRBJ1-4 | TRBV30 | . | CAWSPPGQKNEKLFF | TGTGCCTGGAGTCCACCGGGACAGAAGAATGAAAAACTGTTTTTT